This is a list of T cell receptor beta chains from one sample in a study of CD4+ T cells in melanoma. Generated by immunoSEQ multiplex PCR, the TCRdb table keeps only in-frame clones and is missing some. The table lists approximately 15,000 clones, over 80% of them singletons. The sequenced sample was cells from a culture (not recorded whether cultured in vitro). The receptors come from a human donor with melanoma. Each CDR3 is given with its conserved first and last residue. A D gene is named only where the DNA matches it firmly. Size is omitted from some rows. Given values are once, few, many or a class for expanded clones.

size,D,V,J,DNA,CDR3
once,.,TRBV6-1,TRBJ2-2,TGTGCCAGCAGTTCTCAGAACACCGGGGAGCTGTTTTTT,CASSSQNTGELFF
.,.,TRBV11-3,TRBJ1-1,TGTGCCAGCAGCTTTGGACAGACCAGTGAAGCTTTCTTT,CASSFGQTSEAFF
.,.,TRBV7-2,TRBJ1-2,TGTGCCAGCAGCTTAAGGAGGGTGAGGGTGGTAGATGGCTACACCTTC,CASSLRRVRVVDGYTF
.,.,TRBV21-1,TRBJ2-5,TGTGCCAGCACTCGACTAGCGGGGGTCCCAAGAGACGTTTACTTC,CASTRLAGVPRDVYF
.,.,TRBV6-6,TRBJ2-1,TGTGCCAGCAGTTACCCCCGGGGCGAGGGCAATGAGCAGTTCTTC,CASSYPRGEGNEQFF
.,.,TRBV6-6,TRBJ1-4,TGTGCCAGCAGTTACCATGGACCCGAGGAAAAACTGTTTTTT,CASSYHGPEEKLFF
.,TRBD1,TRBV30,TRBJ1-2,TGTGCCTGGAGTGTGCCGGGACAGGTGCATGCCAGGGGCGGCTACACCTTC,CAWSVPGQVHARGGYTF
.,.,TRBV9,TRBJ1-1,TGTGCCAGCAGCGACGTCGGACTGAGCACTGAAGCTTTCTTT,CASSDVGLSTEAFF
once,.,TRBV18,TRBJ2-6,TGTGCCAGCTCACCAAGCTCTGGGGCCAACGTCCTGACTTTC,CASSPSSGANVLTF
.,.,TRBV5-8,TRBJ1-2,TGTGCCAGCAGCTCCCAGACCAGATCCGCGCGGGGCTACACCTTC,CASSSQTRSARGYTF
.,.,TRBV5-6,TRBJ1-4,TGTGCCAGCAGCCTGCAGGGGCCCAGTGATGAAAAACTGTTTTTT,CASSLQGPSDEKLFF
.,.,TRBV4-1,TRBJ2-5,TGCGCCAGCAGCCGCCCGGGACGCCACCAAGAGACCCAGTACTTC,CASSRPGRHQETQYF
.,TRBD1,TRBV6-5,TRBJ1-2,TGTGCCAGCAGTAAGACAGGGACCAACTATGGCTACACCTTC,CASSKTGTNYGYTF
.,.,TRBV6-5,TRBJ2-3,TGTGCCAGCGGTCGCACAGATACGCAGTATTTT,CASGRTDTQYF
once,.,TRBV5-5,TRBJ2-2,TGTGCCAGCAGCTCAGACCGGGGACGGAACACCGGGGAGCTGTTTTTT,CASSSDRGRNTGELFF
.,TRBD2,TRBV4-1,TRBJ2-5,TGCGCCAGCAGCCAAGATCGCCTAGCGGGGGGGCAAGAGACCCAGTACTTC,CASSQDRLAGGQETQYF
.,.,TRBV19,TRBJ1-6,TGTGCCAGTACTTGGGGGCGGGATTCACCCCTCCACTTT,CASTWGRDSPLHF
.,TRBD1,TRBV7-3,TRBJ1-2,TGTGCCAGCAGCTTAACGTTAGGACAGGGGGGCACTTCTAACTATGGCTACACCTTC,CASSLTLGQGGTSNYGYTF
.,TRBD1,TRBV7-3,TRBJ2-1,TGTGCCAGCAGCCCCCAACAGGGGCTGGGCTACAATGAGCAGTTCTTC,CASSPQQGLGYNEQFF
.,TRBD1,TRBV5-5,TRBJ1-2,TGTGCCAGCAGCTTGGTAGGGACAGCCCAAATCCGTGGCTACACCTTC,CASSLVGTAQIRGYTF
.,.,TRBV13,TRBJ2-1,TGTGCCAGCAGCTTAGGGGGCGGCTACAGCTCCTACAATGAGCAGTTCTTC,CASSLGGGYSSYNEQFF
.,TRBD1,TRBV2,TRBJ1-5,TGTGCCAGCAGTGGCGGACCGGGACAGACCGCCTGGGGTCAGCCCCAGCATTTT,CASSGGPGQTAWGQPQHF
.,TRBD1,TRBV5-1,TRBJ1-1,TGCGCCAGCAGCACGGGACAGGGGTTGGTCGCTGAAGCTTTCTTT,CASSTGQGLVAEAFF
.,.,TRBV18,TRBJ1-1,TGTGCCAGCTCACCACTCCCCATGAACACTGAAGCTTTCTTT,CASSPLPMNTEAFF
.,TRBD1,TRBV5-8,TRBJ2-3,TGTGCCAGCAGTCCTACCGGGACAGGGGAATCAGATACGCAGTATTTT,CASSPTGTGESDTQYF
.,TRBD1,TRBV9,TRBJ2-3,TGTGCCAGCAAACCGGGACAGGGCACAGATACGCAGTATTTT,CASKPGQGTDTQYF
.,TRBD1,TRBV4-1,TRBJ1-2,TGCGCCAGCAGCCCGGACAGGGGATTGTACTATGGCTACACCTTC,CASSPDRGLYYGYTF
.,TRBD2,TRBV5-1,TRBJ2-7,TGCGCCAGCAGCGGGGGGGTGGGACTATCCGACGAGCAGTACTTC,CASSGGVGLSDEQYF
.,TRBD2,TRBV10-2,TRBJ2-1,TGCGCCAGCAGAAGCGGGGGGGCAAGGGACAATGAGCAGTTCTTC,CASRSGGARDNEQFF
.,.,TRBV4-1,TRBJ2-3,TGCGCCAGCTCCCAGACCCGGGGGACGCAGTATTTT,CASSQTRGTQYF
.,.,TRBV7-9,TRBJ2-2,TGTGCCAGCAGCCGATCGGGCCAAGGTAGCCTGTTTTTT,CASSRSGQGSLFF
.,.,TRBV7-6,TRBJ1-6,TGTGCCAGCAGCTTAGAACAGCTTAATTCACCCCTCCACTTT,CASSLEQLNSPLHF
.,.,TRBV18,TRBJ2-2,TGTGCCAGCTCAGACTTTGGAGGTGACACCGGGGAGCTGTTTTTT,CASSDFGGDTGELFF
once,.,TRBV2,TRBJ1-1,TGTGCCAGCAGAATCTTGGGGGATTGGAACACTGAAGCTTTCTTT,CASRILGDWNTEAFF
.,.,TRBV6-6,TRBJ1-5,TGTGCCAGCATCGACGAGGGTTCGGGCAATCAGCCCCAGCATTTT,CASIDEGSGNQPQHF
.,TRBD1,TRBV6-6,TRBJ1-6,TGTGCCAGCAGTTACCGGGACAGGGGTAATTCACCCCTCCACTTT,CASSYRDRGNSPLHF
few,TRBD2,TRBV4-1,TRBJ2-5,TGCGCCAGCAGCCTGCAGCGGGGCCGGGAGACCCAGTACTTC,CASSLQRGRETQYF
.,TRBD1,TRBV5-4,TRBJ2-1,TGTGCCAGCAGCCAGGGGGCAGGGGAACTTGGTGAGCAGTTCTTC,CASSQGAGELGEQFF
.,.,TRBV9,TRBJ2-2,TGTGCCAGCAGCGTAGATCCCCACACCGGGGAGCTGTTTTTT,CASSVDPHTGELFF
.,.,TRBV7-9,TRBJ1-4,TGTGCCAGCAGCTTGATATCCCCTAATGAAAAACTGTTTTTT,CASSLISPNEKLFF
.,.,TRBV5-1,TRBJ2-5,TGCGCCAGCAGCCCCTGGACGTTGGTGGAGACCCAGTACTTC,CASSPWTLVETQYF
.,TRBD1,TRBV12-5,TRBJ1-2,TGTGCTAGTGGTTCCGGACAGGGGATGGTTTATGGCTACACCTTC,CASGSGQGMVYGYTF
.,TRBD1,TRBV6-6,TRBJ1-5,TGTGCCAGCAGTTACGGGGGACAGAATCAGCCCCAGCATTTT,CASSYGGQNQPQHF
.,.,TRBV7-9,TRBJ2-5,TGTGCCAGCAGCTTAGGACAAGAGTCCCAGTACTTC,CASSLGQESQYF
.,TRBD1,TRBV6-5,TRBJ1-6,TGTGCCAGCAGCGGGACAGGGGGCGGCTCACCCCTCCACTTT,CASSGTGGGSPLHF